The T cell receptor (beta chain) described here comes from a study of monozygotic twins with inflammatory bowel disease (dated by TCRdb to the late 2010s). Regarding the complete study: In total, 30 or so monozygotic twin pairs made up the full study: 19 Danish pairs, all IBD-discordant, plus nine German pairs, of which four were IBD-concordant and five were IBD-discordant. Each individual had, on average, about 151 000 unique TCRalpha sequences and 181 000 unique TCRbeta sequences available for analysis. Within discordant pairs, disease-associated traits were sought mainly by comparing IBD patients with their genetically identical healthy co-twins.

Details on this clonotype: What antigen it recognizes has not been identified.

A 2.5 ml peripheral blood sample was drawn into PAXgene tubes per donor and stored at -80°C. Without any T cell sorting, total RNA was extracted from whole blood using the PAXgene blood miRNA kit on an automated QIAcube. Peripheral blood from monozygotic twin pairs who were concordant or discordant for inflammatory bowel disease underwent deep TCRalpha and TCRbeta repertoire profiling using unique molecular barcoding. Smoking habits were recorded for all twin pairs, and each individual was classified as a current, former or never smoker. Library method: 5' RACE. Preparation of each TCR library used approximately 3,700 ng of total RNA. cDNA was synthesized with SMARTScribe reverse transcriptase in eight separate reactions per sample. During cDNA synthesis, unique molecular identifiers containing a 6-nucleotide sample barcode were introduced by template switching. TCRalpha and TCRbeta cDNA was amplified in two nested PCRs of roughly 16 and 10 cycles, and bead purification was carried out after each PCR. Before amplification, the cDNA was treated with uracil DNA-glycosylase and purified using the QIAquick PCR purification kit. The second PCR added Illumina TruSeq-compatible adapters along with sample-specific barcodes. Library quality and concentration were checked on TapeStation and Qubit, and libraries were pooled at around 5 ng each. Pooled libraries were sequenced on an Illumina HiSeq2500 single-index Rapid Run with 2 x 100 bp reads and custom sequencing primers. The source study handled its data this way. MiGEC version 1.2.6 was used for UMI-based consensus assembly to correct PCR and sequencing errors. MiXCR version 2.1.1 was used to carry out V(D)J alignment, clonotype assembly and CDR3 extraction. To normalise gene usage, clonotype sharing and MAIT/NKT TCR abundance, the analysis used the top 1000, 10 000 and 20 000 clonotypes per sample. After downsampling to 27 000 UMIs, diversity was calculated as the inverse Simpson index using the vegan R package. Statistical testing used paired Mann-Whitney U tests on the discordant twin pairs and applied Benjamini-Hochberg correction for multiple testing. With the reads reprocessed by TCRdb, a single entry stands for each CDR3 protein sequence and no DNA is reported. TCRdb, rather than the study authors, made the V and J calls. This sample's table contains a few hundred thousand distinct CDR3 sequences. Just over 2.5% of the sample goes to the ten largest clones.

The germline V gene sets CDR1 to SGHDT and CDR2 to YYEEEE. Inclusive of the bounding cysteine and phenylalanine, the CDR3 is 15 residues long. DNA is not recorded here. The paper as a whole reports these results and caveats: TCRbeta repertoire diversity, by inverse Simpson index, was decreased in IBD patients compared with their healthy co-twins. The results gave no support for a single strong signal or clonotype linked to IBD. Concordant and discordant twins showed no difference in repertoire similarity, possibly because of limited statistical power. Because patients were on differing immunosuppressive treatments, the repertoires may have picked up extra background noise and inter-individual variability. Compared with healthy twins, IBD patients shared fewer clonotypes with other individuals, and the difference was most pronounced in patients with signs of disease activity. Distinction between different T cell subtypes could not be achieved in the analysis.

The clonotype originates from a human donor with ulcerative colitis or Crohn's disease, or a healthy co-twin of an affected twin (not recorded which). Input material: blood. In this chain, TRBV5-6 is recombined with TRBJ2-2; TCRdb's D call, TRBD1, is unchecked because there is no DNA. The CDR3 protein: CASRIGAGSTGELFF.